The 22 T cell receptor beta chains below come from one sample, sequenced in a study of blood T cell repertoires in COVID-19. Sequenced by immunoSEQ multiplex PCR; TCRdb stores in-frame clones only, minus some. The sample yields about 280,000 clones, approximately 86% seen once. Sequences were obtained from peripheral blood. The receptors come from a man in his late teens or twenties with active or convalescent COVID-19.

V gene TRBV15 combines with J gene TRBJ2-1; perhaps TRBD1 as D (5 bases). Germline CDR1 and CDR2: LNHNV and YYDKDF (reference sequence). The CDR3 is made up of 15 amino acids. V lost 2 bases and J lost 0, with 8 bases in between. The CDR3 DNA is TGTGCCACCAGCAGACAGGGAAGCTCCTACAATGAGCAGTTCTTC. It encodes CATSRQGSSYNEQFF.

This clone was seen a single time. The chain employs TRBV6-5 and TRBJ1-4; 7 positions match TRBD1. CDR1 MNHEY and CDR2 SVGAGI come from the germline V gene. The CDR3 sequence is 14 residues long. V lost 7 bases to trimming and J lost 5 bases; unmatched junction nucleotides: 7. The CDR3 region is CASTKNRGNEKLFF. The CDR3, as DNA: TGTGCCAGCACCAAAAACAGGGGAAATGAAAAACTGTTTTTT.

The rearrangement links TRBV3-1 (or the pseudogene TRBV3-2) to TRBJ2-3; D not certain. Germline CDR1 LGHDT, CDR2 YNNKEL (reference sequence). V lost 0 bases and J lost 4, with 17 bases in between. This CDR3 region has 17 residues. CDR3 DNA sequence: TGTGCCAGCAGCCAAGATACGATTGGTAGAAGCCCAGATACGCAGTATTTT. As protein: CASSQDTIGRSPDTQYF.

This chain connects TRBV12-3 or TRBV12-4 to TRBJ1-2; D not certain. CDR3 length: 13 residues. Trimming took off 6 bases at V and 6 bases at J, with 14 bases between the two ends. CDR3 sequence reads: CASSVGVIDGYTF. The CDR3 DNA reads TGTGCCAGCAGCGTCGGGGTGATAGATGGCTACACCTTC.

The chain carries TRBV14 and TRBJ1-2, with D unclear. The CDR3 consists of 14 residues. CDR1 and CDR2 (germline): SGHDN, FVKESK. V gave up 4 bases and J gave up 2 bases, with 11 bases separating them. In nucleotides, the CDR3 is TGTGCCAGCAGCCCGCGGACTGCCAACTATGGCTACACCTTC. Encoded protein: CASSPRTANYGYTF.

This clone has just a few counts. The J gene is TRBJ1-5, the V gene TRBV6-2 or TRBV6-3, with 10 bases that match TRBD1. The CDR3 totals 15 residues. V shed 0 bases and J 7 bases; nucleotides not matched to a gene: 3. In germline, CDR1 is MNHEY, CDR2 SVGEGT. The CDR3 bases are TGTGCCAGCAGTTACTCGACAGGGGGCGAGCAGCCCCAGCATTTT. Protein: CASSYSTGGEQPQHF.

The chain joins TRBV24-1 to TRBJ1-3, with D tentatively TRBD1 (5 bases). Per germline, CDR1 KGHDR and CDR2 SFDVKD. V shed 8 bases and J shed 2 bases, with 12 bases lying between them. The CDR3 contains 14 residues. The DNA of the CDR3 is TGTGCCACCACGGGGGATTATGCTGGAAACACCATATATTTT. Translating gives CATTGDYAGNTIYF.

This clone came up once. The rearrangement links TRBV4-1 to TRBJ1-1, with a tentative D call TRBD1 (5 bases). Germline CDR1 and CDR2: MGHRA and YSYEKL. The CDR3 runs to 15 residues. V was pared by 1 base and J by 1 base, with 10 bases between. The CDR3 DNA reads TGCGCCAGCAGCCAAGCGGGACTGCAGAACACTGAAGCTTTCTTT. Encoded protein: CASSQAGLQNTEAFF.

This chain connects TRBV7-2 to TRBJ2-3; 7 positions agree with TRBD2. The CDR3 contains 16 residues. Germline V gene data show CDR1 as SGHTA and CDR2 as FQGNSA. V shed 1 base, J shed 0 bases, and the junction held 4 bases outside the gene matches. As DNA, the CDR3 is TGTGCCAGCAGCTTAGGGCTAGCGGATAGCACAGATACGCAGTATTTT. Protein: CASSLGLADSTDTQYF.

This chain links TRBV3-1 (or the pseudogene TRBV3-2) with TRBJ1-4; 10 bases are shared with TRBD1. The germline V gene encodes CDR1 LGHDT and CDR2 YNNKEL (reference sequence). V was clipped by 2 bases and J by 8 bases; unmatched bases: 20. The CDR3 has 20 amino acids. The CDR3 reads CASSQFTWDRGRPFWEKLFF. Here the CDR3 DNA reads TGTGCCAGCAGCCAATTCACTTGGGACAGGGGCCGCCCTTTCTGGGAAAAACTGTTTTTT.

The chain couples TRBV6-2 or TRBV6-3 to TRBJ2-1; 12 bases agree with TRBD2. CDR1 and CDR2 (germline): MNHEY, SVGEGT. The CDR3 extends over 16 amino acids. The V and J ends lost 2 bases and 8 bases, in that order; junction bases with no gene match: 7. Here the CDR3 reads CASSYRLAGALDEQFF. The CDR3 DNA reads as TGTGCCAGCAGTTACAGACTAGCGGGGGCTCTGGATGAGCAGTTCTTC.

Details on this clone: This same CDR3 is encoded by further DNA sequences in the sample. The rearrangement links TRBV7-9 to TRBJ1-1, with no clear D. The CDR3 runs to 12 residues. Trimming stripped 5 bases from V and 5 bases from J, with 9 bases between. Germline V CDR1 and CDR2: SEHNR, FQNEAQ (reference sequence). The CDR3 nucleotides are TGTGCCAGCAGCCCCGGAGGGACTGAAGCTTTCTTT. Translating gives CASSPGGTEAFF.

Turning to this clone: This specimen includes other DNA sequences encoding the same CDR3. The chain links TRBV7-9 to TRBJ1-5; possible D gene TRBD1, 5 bases. V lost 6 bases, J lost 4 bases, and 10 bases lay in between. The CDR3 covers 13 residues. The germline V gene encodes CDR1 SEHNR and CDR2 FQNEAQ (reference sequence). This chain's CDR3 is CASSGGGNQPQHF. CDR3 DNA: TGTGCCAGCAGTGGGGGGGGTAATCAGCCCCAGCATTTT.

The CDR3 reads CSVAGQGSISGYTF. CDR3 bases: TGCAGCGTCGCGGGACAGGGGTCTATCTCTGGCTACACCTTC. The genes are TRBV29-1 and TRBJ1-2; 10 bases agree with TRBD1. This CDR3 is 14 amino acids long. V was clipped by 6 bases and J by 7 bases; unmatched bases: 11. Germline CDR1 and CDR2: SQVTM and ANQGSEA.

The rearrangement links TRBV6-5 to TRBJ2-5; 9 bases align to TRBD1. CDR1 and CDR2 (germline): MNHEY, SVGAGI. Unmatched junction bases numbered 8, after V lost 4 bases and J lost 5 bases. The CDR3 runs 15 residues. The CDR3: CASSSWTGDMETQYF. The CDR3 DNA reads TGTGCCAGCAGTTCCTGGACAGGGGATATGGAGACCCAGTACTTC.

This chain joins TRBV12-5 and TRBJ1-1; tentatively, D is TRBD1 (5 bases). This CDR3 is 15 amino acids long. The germline V gene encodes CDR1 LGHNT and CDR2 FRNRAP. V gave up 0 bases and J gave up 0 bases, with 8 bases separating them. CDR3 sequence (DNA): TGTGCTAGTGGTTTGGTAACGGGGGTGAACACTGAAGCTTTCTTT. This codes for CASGLVTGVNTEAFF.

The V gene is TRBV11-2, the J gene TRBJ1-2; D possibly corresponds to TRBD1 (6 bases). The CDR3 loop spans 17 amino acids. Trimming took off 0 bases at V and 2 bases at J, with 16 bases between the two ends. CDR1 and CDR2 (germline): SGHAT, FQNNGV. DNA of the CDR3: TGTGCCAGCAGCTTAGACTCCCCCAGGGGTGCGAACTATGGCTACACCTTC. Translating gives CASSLDSPRGANYGYTF.

The chain links TRBV13 to TRBJ1-2; D might be TRBD1 (5 bases). The length of the CDR3 is 17 residues. Germline CDR1 is PRHDT and CDR2 is FYEKMQ (reference sequence). Between the trimmed V and J ends, which lost 4 bases and 5 bases, there was a span of 23 bases. The CDR3: CASSSGWEGSPTYGYTF. The DNA for the CDR3 is TGTGCCAGCAGCTCAGGGTGGGAGGGTTCCCCGACTTATGGCTACACCTTC.

Written as DNA, the CDR3 is TGTGCCACCGCGCAGTGGACAGGTAATCCCAATCAGCCCCAGCATTTT. The encoded protein is CATAQWTGNPNQPQHF. V usage is TRBV15 and J usage is TRBJ1-5; 7 bases agree with TRBD1. Germline CDR1 reads LNHNV; CDR2 reads YYDKDF (reference sequence). This CDR3 spans 16 amino acids. V gave up 8 bases and J gave up 3 bases; unmatched junction bases: 13.

The V gene is TRBV6-5, the J gene TRBJ1-2; 7 bases fit TRBD1. The CDR3 runs 16 residues. The germline V gene has CDR1 MNHEY and CDR2 SVGAGI. After removal of 2 bases from V and 7 bases from J, the junction contained 13 bases not matched to a gene. CDR3 nucleotides: TGTGCCAGCAGTTACCAGGGACAGTTCCTTATCGGTGGCTACACCTTC. Translation gives CASSYQGQFLIGGYTF.

A word on this clone: The identical CDR3 is also encoded by other nucleotide sequences in the sample. The chain is built from TRBV5-6 and TRBJ1-1; 8 bases fit TRBD1. This CDR3 is built from 14 residues. Germline trimming cut 2 bases from V and 7 bases from J; bases unmatched to any gene: 7. Germline V gives CDR1 SGHDT, CDR2 YYEEEE. The CDR3 protein is CASSFPDRGSEAFF. The CDR3 DNA reads as TGTGCCAGCAGCTTCCCCGACAGGGGCAGTGAAGCTTTCTTT.

The chain uses TRBV7-2 and TRBJ2-2; 7 nucleotides match TRBD2. V lost 5 bases to trimming and J lost 6 bases; unmatched junction nucleotides: 12. Germline values: CDR1 SGHTA, CDR2 FQGNSA. The CDR3 loop spans 16 amino acids. CDR3 sequence: CASSPRVGGWSGELFF. The CDR3 DNA follows: TGTGCCAGCAGCCCCCGCGTCGGGGGGTGGTCCGGGGAGCTGTTTTTT.